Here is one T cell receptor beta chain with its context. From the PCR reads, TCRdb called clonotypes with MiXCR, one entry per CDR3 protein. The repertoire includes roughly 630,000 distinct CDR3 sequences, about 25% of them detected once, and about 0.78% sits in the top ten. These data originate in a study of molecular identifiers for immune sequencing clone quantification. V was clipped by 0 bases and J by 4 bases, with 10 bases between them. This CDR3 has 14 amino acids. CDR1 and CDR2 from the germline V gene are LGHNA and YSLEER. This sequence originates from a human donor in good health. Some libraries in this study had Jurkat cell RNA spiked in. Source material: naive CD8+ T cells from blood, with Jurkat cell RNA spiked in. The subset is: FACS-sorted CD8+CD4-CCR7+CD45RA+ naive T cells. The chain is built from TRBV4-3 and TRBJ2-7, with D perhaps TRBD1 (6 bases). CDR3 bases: TGCGCCAGCAGCCAAGATACAGGGCTTTACGAGCAGTACTTC. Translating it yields CASSQDTGLYEQYF.